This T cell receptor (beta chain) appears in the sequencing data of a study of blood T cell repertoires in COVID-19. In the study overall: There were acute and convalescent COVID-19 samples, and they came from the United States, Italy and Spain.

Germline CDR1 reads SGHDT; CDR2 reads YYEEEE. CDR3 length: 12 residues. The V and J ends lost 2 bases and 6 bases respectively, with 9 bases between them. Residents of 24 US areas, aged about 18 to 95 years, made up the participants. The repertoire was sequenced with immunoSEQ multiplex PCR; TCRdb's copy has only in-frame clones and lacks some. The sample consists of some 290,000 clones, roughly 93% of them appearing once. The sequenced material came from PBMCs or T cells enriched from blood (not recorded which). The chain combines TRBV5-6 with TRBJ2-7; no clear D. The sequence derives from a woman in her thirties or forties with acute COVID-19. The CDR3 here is CASSFSTSEQYF. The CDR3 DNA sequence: TGTGCCAGCAGCTTTTCGACAAGCGAGCAGTACTTC.